Listed here are 27 T cell receptor beta chains from one sample, sequenced in a study of cytomegalovirus exposure and HLA in healthy donors. The PCR ran on 60 Vbeta and 13 Jbeta primers. Method: immunoSEQ multiplex PCR; TCRdb's copy keeps in-frame clones and lacks some. The table includes 130,000 to 150,000 clones, 80% detected once. Material for sequencing was PBMCs. Source of these receptors: a male donor in good health and CMV-seropositive.

J is TRBJ2-7 and V is TRBV4-3, with 7 nucleotides matching TRBD1. The CDR3 runs to 14 residues. V was clipped by 2 bases and J by 2 bases; unmatched bases: 3. Germline V gene data show CDR1 as LGHNA and CDR2 as YSLEER. This CDR3 is CASSQFGQAYEQYF. CDR3 bases: TGCGCCAGCAGCCAATTCGGACAGGCCTACGAGCAGTACTTC.

This sequence joins TRBV4-1 and TRBJ2-3; 8 bases map to TRBD2. With 4 bases clipped from V and 5 bases from J, the junction kept 8 bases outside the gene matches. The germline V gene has CDR1 MGHRA and CDR2 YSYEKL. The CDR3 covers 15 residues. Here the CDR3 reads CASSLPRGGEDTQYF. CDR3 nucleotides: TGCGCCAGCAGCCTCCCCCGGGGGGGGGAAGATACGCAGTATTTT.

The chain employs TRBV9 and TRBJ2-5, with D perhaps matching TRBD1 (5 bases). CDR1 and CDR2 from the germline V gene are SGDLS and YYNGEE. This CDR3 spans 15 amino acids. V was trimmed by 1 base and J by 1 base, leaving 11 bases between them. CDR3 region: CASSVSGAAQETQYF. The CDR3 nucleotides are TGTGCCAGCAGCGTAAGTGGGGCCGCCCAAGAGACCCAGTACTTC.

This chain joins TRBV7-8 and TRBJ2-1, with TRBD2 identical over 7 bases. In germline, CDR1 is SGHVS, CDR2 FQNEAQ. The CDR3 contains 17 residues. J was trimmed by 3 bases and V by 1 base; bases with no gene match: 9. CDR3 in amino acids: CASSLVPGGIFYNEQFF. The CDR3, as DNA: TGTGCCAGCAGCTTAGTGCCGGGGGGAATTTTCTACAATGAGCAGTTCTTC.

This CDR3 is CASSQDNVWGGEQFF. CDR3 nucleotide sequence: TGCGCCAGCAGCCAAGATAACGTTTGGGGAGGTGAGCAGTTCTTC. This sequence joins TRBV4-3 and TRBJ2-1; a weak D match, TRBD2 (6 bases). The V and J ends lost 0 bases and 9 bases respectively, with 15 bases between them. The CDR3 spans 15 residues. Germline CDR1 reads LGHNA; CDR2 reads YSLEER.

This rearrangement joins TRBV21-1 to TRBJ2-1; the table's D call TRBD1 went unverified against the DNA. TRBV21-1 is annotated as a pseudogene. This CDR3 region has 16 residues. CDR3 sequence: CASSKALGRVYNEQFF. The CDR3 DNA reads as TGTGCCAGCAGCAAAGCTTTGGGCAGGGTTTACAATGAGCAGTTCTTC.

The chain links TRBV27 to TRBJ2-5; unclear D gene. TRBJ2-7 explains the end of the DNA better; the J call may be wrong. Looked up from germline, CDR1 is MNHEY and CDR2 is SMNVEV (reference sequence). The CDR3 length is 13 residues. CDR3 in DNA: TGTGCCAGCAGTTTGGTATTCTCCTACGAGCAGTACTTC. It translates to CASSLVFSYEQYF.

CDR3 protein: CASSPWTSGGMNEQYF. The CDR3 nucleotides are TGTGCCAGCAGCCCTTGGACTAGCGGGGGAATGAACGAGCAGTACTTC. The chain carries TRBV11-2 and TRBJ2-7; 13 bases line up with TRBD2. Germline-derived CDR1 and CDR2 are SGHAT and FQNNGV. CDR3 length equals 16 residues. The V gene end was trimmed by 5 bases and the J gene end by 5 bases; junction bases not matched to a gene: 9.

The chain uses TRBV2 and TRBJ2-2; D remains ambiguous. The germline gives CDR1 SNHLY, CDR2 FYNNEI. The CDR3 is 13 amino acids. Deletions cut 2 bases from V and 4 bases from J, with 5 bases between. Here the CDR3 reads CASSEQATGELFF. CDR3 sequence (DNA): TGTGCCAGCAGTGAACAGGCCACCGGGGAGCTGTTTTTT.

This chain joins TRBV7-2 and TRBJ2-1, with a weak D call TRBD1 (5 bases). The germline V gene has CDR1 SGHTA and CDR2 FQGNSA. Between the trimmed V and J ends, which lost 5 bases and 7 bases, there was a span of 15 bases. This CDR3 has 14 amino acids. The DNA of the CDR3 is TGTGCCAGCAGCGTTCTCCAGGGATGGAATGAGCAGTTCTTC. Protein: CASSVLQGWNEQFF.

This clone was counted between two and nine times. This chain joins TRBV6-6 and TRBJ2-7; D unresolved. Trimming removed 0 bases at V and 0 bases at J, with 9 bases between. CDR3 size: 15 residues. Germline lookup yields CDR1 MNHNY and CDR2 SVGAGI (reference sequence). This CDR3 reads CASSYSTESSYEQYF. CDR3 in DNA: TGTGCCAGCAGTTACTCGACTGAGAGCTCCTACGAGCAGTACTTC.

This rearrangement joins TRBV18 to TRBJ2-7; D is perhaps TRBD2 (5 bases). The V end was cut by 2 bases, the J end by 2 bases, with 10 bases between. The CDR3 covers 14 residues. Germline V CDR1 and CDR2: KGHSH, LQKENI. The CDR3 DNA reads as TGTGCCAGCTCACCAGCAAGCGGAACCTACGAGCAGTACTTC. Its translation is CASSPASGTYEQYF.

This clone was recorded a few times. The chain combines TRBV5-1 with TRBJ1-5, with TRBD1 matching over 9 bases. The germline V gene encodes CDR1 SGHRS and CDR2 YFSETQ. The CDR3 spans 15 residues. V trimming: 4 bases; J trimming: 0 bases; junction bases outside the gene matches: 2. The CDR3 region has the DNA TGCGCCAGCAGCAGGACAGGGGATAGCAATCAGCCCCAGCATTTT. It translates to CASSRTGDSNQPQHF.

The chain uses TRBV28 and TRBJ1-2, with D maybe TRBD1 (6 bases). Per germline, CDR1 MDHEN and CDR2 SYDVKM. Trimming left V 8 bases short and J 8 bases short, with 24 bases between. CDR3 length: 15 residues. DNA of the CDR3: TGTGCCAGCGCGGCACCTGACAGGCAAATGGGGGGCTACACCTTC. This translates into CASAAPDRQMGGYTF.

V usage is TRBV7-3 and J usage is TRBJ1-2, with 8 bases that match TRBD1. Germline lookup yields CDR1 SGHTA and CDR2 FQGTGA. The V and J ends lost 5 bases and 7 bases, in that order; junction bases with no gene match: 9. CDR3 length: 14 amino acids. CDR3 amino acids: CASSPGQGASGYTF. Here the CDR3 DNA reads TGTGCCAGCAGCCCCGGGCAGGGGGCTTCTGGCTACACCTTC.

This rearrangement joins TRBV5-5 to TRBJ2-7; 10 bases match TRBD1. Germline values: CDR1 SGHKS, CDR2 YYEKEE (reference sequence). This CDR3 is 14 amino acids long. V gave up 4 bases and J gave up 2 bases; unmatched junction bases: 3. The CDR3 loop reads CASSPDRGAYEQYF. The CDR3 nucleotides are TGTGCCAGCAGCCCGGACAGGGGGGCCTACGAGCAGTACTTC.

This clone was counted only a few times. This chain uses TRBV6-1 with TRBJ1-2; TRBD1 agrees at 7 bases. This CDR3 comprises 13 residues. The V segment lost 3 bases and the J segment 5 bases; nucleotides outside the gene matches: 3. From germline, CDR1 is MNHNS and CDR2 SASEGT. CDR3 protein: CASSEGTAYGYTF. For the CDR3, the DNA is TGTGCCAGCAGTGAGGGGACAGCTTATGGCTACACCTTC.

J is TRBJ1-1 and V is TRBV5-1; 7 nucleotides line up with TRBD1. Germline CDR1 is SGHRS and CDR2 is YFSETQ. CDR3 length equals 12 residues. J was trimmed by 11 bases and V by 1 base; bases with no gene match: 5. Here the CDR3 reads CASSLTGESAFF. CDR3 coding DNA: TGCGCCAGCAGCTTGACAGGGGAATCGGCTTTCTTT. The entire variable domain, with the rest obtained from reference TRBV5-1 and TRBJ1-1, is as follows: KAGVTQTPRYLIKTRGQQVTLSCSPISGHRSVSWYQQTPGQGLQFLFEYFSETQRNKGNFPGRFSGRQFSNSRSEMNVSTLELGDSALYLCASSLTGESAFFGQGTRLTVV.

CDR3 protein: CASSRFGGAVNEQFF. The DNA of the CDR3 is TGCGCCAGCAGCCGCTTTGGGGGGGCGGTCAATGAGCAGTTCTTC. The chain joins TRBV4-1 to TRBJ2-1, with D perhaps TRBD2 (7 bases). Trimming took 4 bases from V and 6 from J, leaving 16 bases between them. CDR1 and CDR2 from the germline V gene are MGHRA and YSYEKL. This CDR3 has 15 amino acids.

The gene calls are TRBV7-9 and TRBJ2-5; 11 bases align to TRBD2. Germline trimming cut 0 bases from V and 4 bases from J; bases unmatched to any gene: 4. The CDR3 is 16 amino acids. Germline V CDR1 and CDR2: SEHNR, FQNEAQ (reference sequence). CDR3 DNA sequence: TGTGCCAGCAGCTTAGCCACTAGCGGGGGAGTAGAGACCCAGTACTTC. Amino acids: CASSLATSGGVETQYF.

The chain combines TRBV5-4 with TRBJ2-3; tentatively, D is TRBD2 (7 bases). CDR1 SGHNT and CDR2 YYREEE come from the germline V gene (reference sequence). The CDR3 is made up of 17 amino acids. V dropped 0 bases and J dropped 2 bases, with 16 bases sitting between them. The CDR3 DNA is TGTGCCAGCAGCTTGGGGAGGGGGGGGGACGCCACAGATACGCAGTATTTT. Translation gives CASSLGRGGDATDTQYF. Full variable domain (outside the CDR3, taken from reference TRBV5-4 and TRBJ2-3): ETGVTQSPTHLIKTRGQQVTLRCSSQSGHNTVSWYQQALGQGPQFIFQYYREEENGRGNFPPRFSGLQFPNYSSELNVNALELDDSALYLCASSLGRGGDATDTQYFGPGTRLTVL.

This clone was observed a single time. The rearrangement uses TRBV4-1 and TRBJ2-7; 13 nucleotides match TRBD2. CDR3 length: 18 amino acids. Per the germline V gene, CDR1 is MGHRA and CDR2 is YSYEKL. The ends lost 2 bases at V and 0 bases at J; junction bases unmatched: 7. This chain's CDR3 is CASSQSGLAGDLSYEQYF. In DNA, the CDR3 is TGCGCCAGCAGCCAATCAGGACTAGCGGGGGATCTCTCCTACGAGCAGTACTTC.

This sequence joins TRBV20-1 and TRBJ2-4; D gene ambiguous. Between the trimmed V and J ends, which lost 6 bases and 7 bases, there was a span of 10 bases. Germline assignment: CDR1 DFQATT and CDR2 SNEGSKA (reference sequence). This CDR3 contains 11 residues. CDR3 DNA sequence: TGCAGTGCCCCGACTGGGAACATTCAGTACTTC. Protein sequence: CSAPTGNIQYF.

The V and J genes are TRBV30 and TRBJ1-2; D is possibly TRBD1 (6 bases). The CDR3 covers 14 residues. From germline, CDR1 is GTSNPN and CDR2 SVGIG (reference sequence). The ends were cut back, 2 bases at V and 4 bases at J, with 14 bases in the middle. The CDR3 sequence: CAWSSAGTSYGYTF. In DNA form, the CDR3 reads TGTGCCTGGAGTTCCGCCGGGACAAGCTATGGCTACACCTTC.

This chain connects TRBV27 to TRBJ2-1, with D possibly matching TRBD1 (6 bases). This CDR3 has 15 amino acids. Between the trimmed V and J ends, which lost 5 bases and 11 bases, there was a span of 22 bases. In germline, CDR1 is MNHEY, CDR2 SMNVEV (reference sequence). The CDR3 sequence: CASSPRHRTEVKQFF. The CDR3 DNA reads TGTGCCAGCAGTCCCAGGCACCGGACAGAAGTTAAGCAGTTCTTC.

V is TRBV4-1 and J is TRBJ1-2; no clear D gene. With 1 base removed from V and 4 bases from J, the gap between germline ends came to 19 bases. Germline CDR1 is MGHRA and CDR2 is YSYEKL. The CDR3 is 17 residues long. CDR3 sequence: CASSQAGLGGDRYGYTF. The DNA for the CDR3 is TGCGCCAGCAGCCAAGCTGGTTTGGGAGGCGATCGCTATGGCTACACCTTC.

V is TRBV4-2 and J is TRBJ1-2, with D unresolved. From germline, CDR1 is LGHNA and CDR2 YNFKEQ. The CDR3 totals 15 residues. Trimming pared 0 bases from V and 2 bases from J, leaving 10 bases between. The CDR3 DNA reads as TGTGCCAGCAGCCAAGATTATGGGAGAAACTATGGCTACACCTTC. This sequence encodes CASSQDYGRNYGYTF.